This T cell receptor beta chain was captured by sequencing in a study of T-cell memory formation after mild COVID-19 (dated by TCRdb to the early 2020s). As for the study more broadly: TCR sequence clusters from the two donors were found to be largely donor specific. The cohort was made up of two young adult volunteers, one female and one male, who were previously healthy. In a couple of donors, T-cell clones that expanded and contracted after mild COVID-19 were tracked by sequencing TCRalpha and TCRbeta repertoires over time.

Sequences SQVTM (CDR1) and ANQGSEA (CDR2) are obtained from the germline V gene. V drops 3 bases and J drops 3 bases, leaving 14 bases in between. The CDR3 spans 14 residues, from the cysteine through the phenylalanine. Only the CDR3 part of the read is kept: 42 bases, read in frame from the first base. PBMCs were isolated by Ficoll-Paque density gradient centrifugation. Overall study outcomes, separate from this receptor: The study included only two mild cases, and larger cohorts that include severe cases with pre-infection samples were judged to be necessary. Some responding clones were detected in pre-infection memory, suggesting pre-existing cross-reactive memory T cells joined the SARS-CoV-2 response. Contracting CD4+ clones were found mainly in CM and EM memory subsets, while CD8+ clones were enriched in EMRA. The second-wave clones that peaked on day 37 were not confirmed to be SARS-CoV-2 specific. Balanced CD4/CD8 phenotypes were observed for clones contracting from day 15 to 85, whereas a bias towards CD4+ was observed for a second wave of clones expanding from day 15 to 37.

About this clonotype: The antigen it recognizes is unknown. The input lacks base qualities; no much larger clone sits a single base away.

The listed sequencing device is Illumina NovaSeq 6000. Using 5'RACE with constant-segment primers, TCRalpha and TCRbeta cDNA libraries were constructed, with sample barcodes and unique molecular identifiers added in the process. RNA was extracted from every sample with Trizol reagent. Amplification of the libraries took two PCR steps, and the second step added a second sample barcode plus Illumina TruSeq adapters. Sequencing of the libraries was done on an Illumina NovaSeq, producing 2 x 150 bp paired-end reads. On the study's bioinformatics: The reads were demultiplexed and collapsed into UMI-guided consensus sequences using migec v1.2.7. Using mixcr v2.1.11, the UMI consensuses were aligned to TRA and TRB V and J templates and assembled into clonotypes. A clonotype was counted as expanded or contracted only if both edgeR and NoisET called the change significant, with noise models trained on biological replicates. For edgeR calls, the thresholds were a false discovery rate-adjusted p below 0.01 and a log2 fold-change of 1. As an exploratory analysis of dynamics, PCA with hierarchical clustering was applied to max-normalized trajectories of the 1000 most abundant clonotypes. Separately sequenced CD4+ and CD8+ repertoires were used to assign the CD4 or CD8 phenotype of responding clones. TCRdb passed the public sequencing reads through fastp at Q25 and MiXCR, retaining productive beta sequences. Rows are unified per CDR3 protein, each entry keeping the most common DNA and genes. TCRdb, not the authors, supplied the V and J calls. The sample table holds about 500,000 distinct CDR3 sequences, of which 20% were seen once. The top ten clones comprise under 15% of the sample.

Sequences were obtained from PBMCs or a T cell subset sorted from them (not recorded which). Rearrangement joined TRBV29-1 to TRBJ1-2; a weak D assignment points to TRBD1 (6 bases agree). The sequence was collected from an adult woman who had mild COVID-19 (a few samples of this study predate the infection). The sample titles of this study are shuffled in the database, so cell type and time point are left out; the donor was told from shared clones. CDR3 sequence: CSVEAPGDDYGYTF. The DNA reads TGCAGCGTTGAGGCCCCAGGGGACGACTATGGCTACACCTTC.